This T cell receptor beta chain was sequenced for a study of cytomegalovirus exposure and HLA in healthy donors. Study-wide context: There were 70 million to 95 million unique TCRs (from HLA-typed donors) in an early data release.

Points from the study as a whole: Presence/absence analyses assumed roughly uniform sequencing depth across donors.

Regarding this clone: The target antigen is unknown.

PCR involved 60 Vbeta and 13 Jbeta primers. The data were produced by immunoSEQ multiplex PCR, yet TCRdb's version contains in-frame clones alone and is incomplete. This table has 130,000 to 150,000 clones, 80% to 85% appearing once. The CDR3 runs 16 residues. Germline CDR1 and CDR2: LGHNA and YNFKEQ. The ends lost 4 bases at V and 4 bases at J; junction bases unmatched: 8. The chain uses TRBV4-2 and TRBJ2-2; TRBD1 matches 8 bases. The sequence was collected from a male donor in good health and CMV-seronegative. The specimen sequenced was PBMCs. The CDR3 nucleotides are TGTGCCAGCAGCCGGCCTGGACAGGGTGGCACCGGGGAGCTGTTTTTT. This translates into CASSRPGQGGTGELFF.